This T cell receptor beta chain was retrieved from a study of blood T cell repertoires in COVID-19 (dated by TCRdb to about 2020). About the study as a whole: Collaborator samples came from the United States, Italy and Spain and covered acute and convalescent phases of COVID-19. The material from the prospective study consisted of cDNA or gDNA derived from T cells, B-cell-depleted T cells, or PBMCs. The dataset comprised deeply sampled blood TCRbeta repertoires from subjects exposed to, actively infected with, or recovered from COVID-19. The repertoires were released in a freely available public database meant as a resource for research on the immune response to SARS-CoV-2. HLA class I and class II types, where available, came from metadata supplied by the sample provider rather than from assay-based typing. Samples came from the ongoing ImmuneRACE study (first 160 participants) plus 1,254 subjects from 6 global collaborators. Sample metadata almost always included a de-identified subject ID, COVID-19 status, age in years and sex.

Overall results and qualifications from the work: Clinical and demographic metadata were provided uncurated, with the amount varying by source and participant.

The junction shows trimming of 7 bases on V and 4 bases on J, and the gene matches do not reach 11 bases of it. The CDR3 spans 15 residues, from the cysteine through the phenylalanine. The DNA shown is the 45-base CDR3, in frame from base 1. Participants in the prospective study were enrolled through a virtual design, were aged roughly 18 to 100 years, and lived in fewer than 30 United States geographic areas. To assign participants to cohorts, the prospective study relied on clinical history that participants themselves reported in a screening survey and a study questionnaire. ImmuneRACE Cohort 3 recovered participants were defined by two consecutive negative NP/OP PCR tests, healthcare professional clearance, or symptom resolution. Each participant in the prospective study had whole blood, serum and a nasopharyngeal or oropharyngeal swab collected by mobile phlebotomists. Over a roughly two-month period, participants in the prospective study had the option of providing additional blood draws and questionnaires. Before DNA extraction, blood samples from the prospective study were shipped at room temperature or frozen.

TCRbeta CDR3 regions were amplified from genomic DNA by means of the immunoSEQ Assay, a bias-controlled multiplex PCR. The paper's data handling went like this. The number of nucleated cells in each sample was estimated from the amplification of reference gene primers within the assay. Sequence reads were collapsed and filtered to measure the absolute abundance of every unique TCRbeta CDR3 rearrangement. Productive Simpson clonality was computed per sample as the square root of Simpson's diversity index over productive rearrangements. The table comes from immuneACCESS by way of TCRdb, which keeps in-frame sequences with V and J called. Part of the clones is missing from these tables; in studies checked, under half for an unresolved V gene and the rest for unknown reasons. The V and J calls and clone size were taken over from that table, and D and trimming were inferred from the DNA. This sample lists some 170,000 clones; about 79% were detected once. Of the sample, about 16% is held by the ten largest clones.

In regard to this clone: The antigen it binds to is not known. No base-level quality is on record; no much larger clone is a single base apart.

The sample comprised PBMCs or T cells enriched from blood (not recorded which). The V and J genes are TRBV23-1 and TRBJ1-2, with 8 middle bases fitting TRBD1. TRBV23-1 is an open reading frame whose function is uncertain. This TCR derives from a man aged 45-65 years who had recovered from COVID-19. CDR3 region: CASTEIRDRLYGYTF. The nucleotide sequence is given as TGCGCCAGCACTGAAATCCGGGACAGGCTCTATGGCTACACCTTC.